The clone carrying this TCR beta chain came up once. Its specificity is not known. The CDR3 is made up of 13 amino acids. Germline V gene data show CDR1 as GTSNPN and CDR2 as SVGIG (reference sequence). The V gene lost 0 bases and the J gene lost 7 bases, with 10 bases spanning the gap. Assay used: immunoSEQ multiplex PCR; TCRdb lists only in-frame clones, some missing. Of approximately 2,300,000 clones listed, 85% to 95% are singletons. The sample belongs to a study of shared clonotypes between healthy human individuals. Looking at the study overall: Researchers assigned three CD4 naive, three CD4 memory, two CD8 naive and one CD8 memory plate to each donor.

Findings and caveats of the study: Clonotypes shared by all four sorted-subset donors had higher generation probabilities than non-shared clonotypes.

This TCR was sampled from a man aged 18 to 35 in good health. Some clones in this sample may be carry-over from other donors' samples. V and J are TRBV30 and TRBJ2-1, with D uncertain. Sequenced input: naive CD4+ T cells from PBMCs. Subset defined: CD45RA+ positively selected. In DNA form, the CDR3 reads TGTGCCTGGAGTGTACGGAGTTGGAATGAGCAGTTCTTC. Residues: CAWSVRSWNEQFF. Using reference TRBV30 and TRBJ2-1 for the parts outside the CDR3, the full variable domain is SQTIHQWPATLVQPVGSPLSLECTVEGTSNPNLYWYRQAAGRGLQLLFYSVGIGQISSEVPQNLSASRPQDRQFILSSKKLLLSDSGFYLCAWSVRSWNEQFFGPGTRLTVL.